What follows are 29 T cell receptor beta chains derived from one specimen sequenced in a study of metastatic and nonmetastatic thyroid tumors. No treatment had been given to any patient before thyroid surgery. With MiXCR, TCRdb reprocessed the PCR reads. Of around 5,000 clones listed, 20% to 30% are singletons. The sequencing input was adjacent normal tissue. The receptors derive from a male donor with papillary thyroid cancer or a benign thyroid nodule (not recorded which). Some clones in this sample may be carry-over from other donors' samples.

This clone appeared many times. The rearrangement links TRBV12-3 or TRBV12-4 to TRBJ2-1; the match to TRBD2 covers 11 bases. Losses at the gene ends were 5 bases for V and 5 bases for J; bases not matched to a gene: 5. The CDR3 runs 15 residues. The DNA of the CDR3 is TGTGCCAGCAGTCTGATTAGCGGGAGGGACAATGAGCAGTTCTTC. Translation: CASSLISGRDNEQFF.

In this sample, this clone turned up a few times. The chain is built from TRBV27 and TRBJ2-1, with unresolved D. Between the trimmed V and J ends, which lost 0 bases and 0 bases, there was a span of 6 bases. The CDR3 has 15 amino acids. Germline values: CDR1 MNHEY, CDR2 SMNVEV (reference sequence). This CDR3 is CASSLSVNSYNEQFF. The CDR3 DNA reads as TGTGCCAGCAGTTTATCGGTAAACTCCTACAATGAGCAGTTCTTC.

This clone appeared a few times. CDR3 sequence: CASSRERSQGYGYTF. Here the CDR3 DNA reads TGTGCCAGCAGCCGAGAGAGGAGCCAGGGCTATGGCTACACCTTC. The J gene is TRBJ1-2, the V gene TRBV6-1; weak D call: TRBD1 (5 bases). Germline lookup yields CDR1 MNHNS and CDR2 SASEGT. The CDR3 totals 15 residues. The V and J ends lost 6 bases and 4 bases respectively, with 18 bases between them.

By its share, this clone is medium-sized. The rearrangement joins TRBV15 to TRBJ1-4; D gene unclear. CDR3 length equals 13 residues. V was cut by 7 bases and J by 5 bases, with 11 bases left in between. Germline lookup yields CDR1 LNHNV and CDR2 YYDKDF (reference sequence). Here the CDR3 reads CATTVDPNEKLFF. The CDR3 coding sequence is TGTGCCACCACCGTGGACCCAAATGAAAAACTGTTTTTT. The full variable domain, with the rest looked up from reference TRBV15 and TRBJ1-4, is DAMVIQNPRYQVTQFGKPVTLSCSQTLNHNVMYWYQQKSSQAPKLLFHYYDKDFNNEADTPDNFQSRRPNTSFCFLDIRSPGLGDTAMYLCATTVDPNEKLFFGSGTQLSVL.

The J gene is TRBJ2-7, the V gene TRBV27; perhaps TRBD1 as D (5 bases). The germline V gene encodes CDR1 MNHEY and CDR2 SMNVEV (reference sequence). The V end was cut by 2 bases, the J end by 0 bases, with 5 bases between. The CDR3 totals 13 residues. CDR3 bases: TGTGCCAGCAGTTTAGGACACTCCTACGAGCAGTACTTC. The encoded protein is CASSLGHSYEQYF.

The chain joins TRBV20-1 to TRBJ2-3; D is perhaps TRBD2 (5 bases). The germline CDR1 and CDR2 sequences are DFQATT and SNEGSKA (reference sequence). Trimming took off 0 bases at V and 2 bases at J, with 12 bases between the two ends. The CDR3 runs to 15 residues. The CDR3 region is CSARDRQDFTDTQYF. In DNA, the CDR3 is TGCAGTGCTAGAGATAGGCAGGACTTCACAGATACGCAGTATTTT.

Within the sample, this clone is medium-sized. The chain employs TRBV20-1 and TRBJ2-1; possible D gene TRBD1, 5 bases. Deletions cut 0 bases from V and 9 bases from J, with 21 bases between. The CDR3 is 16 residues long. The germline gives CDR1 DFQATT, CDR2 SNEGSKA (reference sequence). The CDR3 reads CSAREPGRPGISEQFF. In DNA, the CDR3 is TGCAGTGCTAGAGAGCCGGGTCGCCCAGGGATCAGTGAGCAGTTCTTC.

This clone was found once. The chain is built from TRBV30 and TRBJ2-3; 7 positions match TRBD1. There are 16 residues in the CDR3. The V segment lost 6 bases and the J segment 1 base; nucleotides outside the gene matches: 13. Germline CDR1 is GTSNPN and CDR2 is SVGIG (reference sequence). CDR3 sequence reads: CACVPDREWGTDTQYF. The CDR3 coding sequence is TGTGCCTGCGTCCCTGACAGGGAATGGGGCACAGATACGCAGTATTTT.

This chain uses TRBV11-3 with TRBJ2-7; 12 bases align to TRBD2. V shed 1 base and J 2 bases; nucleotides not matched to a gene: 15. The CDR3 spans 20 residues. In germline, CDR1 is SGHNT, CDR2 YENEEA. CDR3 residues: CASSLGESLAGGPVPYEQYF. CDR3 DNA sequence: TGTGCCAGCAGCTTAGGGGAGAGCCTAGCGGGAGGGCCCGTTCCCTACGAGCAGTACTTC.

In its sample, this clone ranks as medium-sized. The V gene is TRBV20-1, the J gene TRBJ1-1; tentative D call: TRBD1 (5 bases). Germline CDR1 and CDR2: DFQATT and SNEGSKA (reference sequence). The CDR3 covers 13 residues. The ends were cut back, 4 bases at V and 7 bases at J, with 16 bases in the middle. CDR3 nucleotide sequence: TGCAGTGCTACCGGACTTCTCGGGGGTGAAGCTTTCTTT. Amino acid sequence: CSATGLLGGEAFF.

The chain couples TRBV24-1 to TRBJ1-2; 10 bases align to TRBD1. In germline, CDR1 is KGHDR, CDR2 SFDVKD. Unmatched junction bases numbered 6, after V lost 3 bases and J lost 6 bases. This CDR3 spans 15 amino acids. The CDR3 sequence: CATSDMTGGLHGYTF. CDR3 bases: TGTGCCACCAGTGATATGACAGGGGGCCTCCATGGCTACACCTTC.

This clone is classed as medium-sized. The chain recombines TRBV7-9 with TRBJ1-1; D gene ambiguous. The CDR3 has 12 amino acids. Germline CDR1 and CDR2: SEHNR and FQNEAQ (reference sequence). V was shortened by 7 bases and J by 2 bases, with 8 bases between the two germline ends. The CDR3 region has the DNA TGTGCCAGCATGGTGGTTAACACTGAAGCTTTCTTT. Translating it yields CASMVVNTEAFF.

The V and J genes are TRBV28 and TRBJ1-2; D gene ambiguous. The CDR3 has 12 amino acids. V lost 2 bases and J 5 bases, leaving 6 bases between the germline ends. Germline CDR1 reads MDHEN; CDR2 reads SYDVKM. CDR3 DNA sequence: TGTGCCAGCAGTTTAAAAGATTATGGCTACACCTTC. Translated: CASSLKDYGYTF.

This clone is deemed medium-sized. The CDR3 here is CASSPRGSGGGPYNEQFF. The CDR3 DNA reads as TGTGCCAGCAGCCCCAGGGGTAGCGGGGGAGGGCCCTACAATGAGCAGTTCTTC. This chain connects TRBV7-8 to TRBJ2-1, with 9 bases matching TRBD2. Losses at the gene ends were 5 bases for V and 2 bases for J; bases not matched to a gene: 13. The CDR3 loop spans 18 amino acids. Germline V gene data show CDR1 as SGHVS and CDR2 as FQNEAQ.

The chain couples TRBV2 to TRBJ1-6, with 9 bases that match TRBD1. The CDR3 contains 14 residues. Trimming removed 5 bases from V and 9 bases from J; junction bases left unmatched: 5. Germline values: CDR1 SNHLY, CDR2 FYNNEI. The CDR3: CASSPGQGGSPLHF. The CDR3 DNA is TGTGCCAGCAGTCCGGGACAGGGAGGTTCACCCCTCCACTTT.

For this clone: One end of the junction does not line up with germline, which may come from a read error. The chain combines TRBV12-3 or TRBV12-4 with TRBJ1-2; D uncertain. This CDR3 is 12 amino acids long. CDR3 residues: CASSFGFYVYTF. The CDR3 DNA sequence: TGTGCCAGCAGTTTTGGGTTCTATGTCTACACCTTC.

In its sample, this clone was seen a few times. The chain is built from TRBV2 and TRBJ2-7, with D maybe TRBD1 (5 bases). V was clipped by 9 bases and J by 6 bases, with 12 bases between them. In germline, CDR1 is SNHLY, CDR2 FYNNEI. The CDR3 has 11 residues. The CDR3 DNA reads as TGTGCCAGACGCAGGGAAGTCGAGCAGTACTTC. This codes for CARRREVEQYF.

This clone was seen only a few times. The chain recombines TRBV5-6 with TRBJ2-7; no firm D call. The CDR3 spans 16 residues. Germline CDR1 reads SGHDT; CDR2 reads YYEEEE. Trimming cost V 3 bases and J 0 bases, with 16 bases left between them. The CDR3 DNA reads as TGTGCCAGCAGCTCATTGCCGGACCCGACCTCCTACGAGCAGTACTTC. This codes for CASSSLPDPTSYEQYF.

By share of the sample, this clone is medium-sized (0.01 to 0.1%). V usage is TRBV4-1 and J usage is TRBJ2-1; either TRBD1 or TRBD2 may fit D (7 bases each). Trimming left V 4 bases short and J 8 bases short, with 18 bases between. The CDR3 sequence is 15 residues long. Germline CDR1 MGHRA, CDR2 YSYEKL. The CDR3 DNA follows: TGCGCCAGCAGCCGAATGGGAGGGGGCAGGTATGAGCAGTTCTTC. Protein product: CASSRMGGGRYEQFF.

This clone was detected a few times. The chain combines TRBV12-3 or TRBV12-4 with TRBJ2-3; 16 bases line up with TRBD2. This CDR3 is 20 amino acids long. The trim removed 11 bases at V and 2 bases at J, leaving 19 bases unmatched. The CDR3 spells CACQFGTSGRVFRPTDTQYF. DNA for the CDR3: TGTGCCTGTCAGTTTGGGACTAGCGGGAGGGTATTTCGTCCCACAGATACGCAGTATTTT.

The genes are TRBV5-1 and TRBJ2-7; TRBD1 or TRBD2 may be the D gene (5 bases each). Trimming left V 0 bases short and J 1 base short, with 23 bases between. This CDR3 has 19 amino acids. Germline V CDR1 and CDR2: SGHRS, YFSETQ. CDR3 coding DNA: TGCGCCAGCAGCTTGGAGCCTGGGGCTAGCTATATTGGGTCCTACGAGCAGTACTTC. Protein sequence: CASSLEPGASYIGSYEQYF.

This clone was seen ten or more times. This chain links TRBV14 with TRBJ1-1; the D is unclear. The CDR3 is made up of 14 amino acids. Looked up from germline, CDR1 is SGHDN and CDR2 is FVKESK. V lost 5 bases, J lost 2 bases, and 12 bases lay in between. CDR3 residues: CASSTSFPNTEAFF. The CDR3 DNA reads as TGTGCCAGCAGCACCTCGTTTCCAAACACTGAAGCTTTCTTT. Filled out from reference TRBV14 and TRBJ1-1, the complete variable domain reads EAGVTQFPSHSVIEKGQTVTLRCDPISGHDNLYWYRRVMGKEIKFLLHFVKESKQDESGMPNNRFLAERTGGTYSTLKVQPAELEDSGVYFCASSTSFPNTEAFFGQGTRLTVV.

This clone has only a few counts. The chain carries TRBV7-9 and TRBJ2-7, with TRBD1 matching over 9 bases. The CDR3 is 14 amino acids. J lost 3 bases, V lost 4 bases, and 4 bases had no gene match. Germline V gives CDR1 SEHNR, CDR2 FQNEAQ (reference sequence). CDR3 DNA sequence: TGTGCCAGCAGCTCCGGGACAGGGTACTACGAGCAGTACTTC. Protein sequence: CASSSGTGYYEQYF.

This clone qualifies as medium-sized. DNA for the CDR3: TGTGCCAGCAGTTCCCCCCCCGGGACAGAGGCCCAAGAGACCCAGTACTTC. Translated, it gives CASSSPPGTEAQETQYF. V is TRBV28 and J is TRBJ2-5, with 7 bases identical to TRBD1. Trimming took 4 bases from V and 1 from J; bases not matched to a gene: 12. The CDR3 has 17 amino acids. In germline, CDR1 is MDHEN, CDR2 SYDVKM.

This clone was observed a handful of times. The rearrangement links TRBV9 to TRBJ2-2, with 13 bases aligning to TRBD2. The CDR3 has 17 amino acids. Germline V gives CDR1 SGDLS, CDR2 YYNGEE. The V segment lost 1 base and the J segment 4 bases; nucleotides outside the gene matches: 4. CDR3 bases: TGTGCCAGCAGCGTACATGGGACTAGCGGGGCCACCGGGGAGCTGTTTTTT. The encoded protein is CASSVHGTSGATGELFF. Variable domain in full (rest from reference TRBV9 and TRBJ2-2): DSGVTQTPKHLITATGQRVTLRCSPRSGDLSVYWYQQSLDQGLQFLIQYYNGEERAKGNILERFSAQQFPDLHSELNLSSLELGDSALYFCASSVHGTSGATGELFFGEGSRLTVL.

The chain joins TRBV29-1 to TRBJ2-1, with TRBD1 as a possible D gene (8 bases). This CDR3 spans 15 amino acids. Trimming removed 7 bases at V and 5 bases at J, with 21 bases between. The germline V gene has CDR1 SQVTM and CDR2 ANQGSEA. The CDR3 spells CSASTGAGGDNEQFF. The CDR3 coding sequence is TGCAGCGCTTCGACAGGGGCTGGGGGGGACAATGAGCAGTTCTTC.

The V gene is TRBV6-6, the J gene TRBJ2-1, with D possibly being TRBD1 or TRBD2 (5 bases each). Trimming removed 0 bases at V and 4 bases at J, with 16 bases between. Germline CDR1 and CDR2: MNHNY and SVGAGI (reference sequence). The CDR3 consists of 17 residues. CDR3 nucleotide sequence: TGTGCCAGCAGTTACTCGGGACCGATAGGGGCTTACAATGAGCAGTTCTTC. Its translation: CASSYSGPIGAYNEQFF.

The CDR3, as DNA: TGCGCCAGCAGACCGGGTGTCCAGCCCCAGCATTTT. Amino acid sequence: CASRPGVQPQHF. The chain is built from TRBV5-1 and TRBJ1-5; unclear D gene. V was pared by 5 bases and J by 7 bases, with 10 bases between. This CDR3 is built from 12 residues. Germline CDR1 SGHRS, CDR2 YFSETQ. Based on the CDR3 plus reference TRBV5-1 and TRBJ1-5, the full variable domain is KAGVTQTPRYLIKTRGQQVTLSCSPISGHRSVSWYQQTPGQGLQFLFEYFSETQRNKGNFPGRFSGRQFSNSRSEMNVSTLELGDSALYLCASRPGVQPQHFGDGTRLSIL.

This clone was counted a few times. The chain couples TRBV13 to TRBJ2-7, with D perhaps TRBD1 (6 bases). The germline V gene encodes CDR1 PRHDT and CDR2 FYEKMQ (reference sequence). This CDR3 contains 15 residues. V was cut by 5 bases and J by 1 base, with 15 bases left in between. This chain's CDR3 is CASSGSRRGSYEQYF. DNA of the CDR3: TGTGCCAGCAGCGGAAGCCGAAGGGGGTCCTACGAGCAGTACTTC.